Only a few counts were recorded for the clone carrying this TCR beta chain. This CDR3 has 14 residues. The V and J ends lost 8 bases and 2 bases, in that order; junction bases with no gene match: 7. CDR1 MNHEY and CDR2 SVGAGI come from the germline V gene. Using its own MiXCR run on the RT-PCR reads, TCRdb lists one record per CDR3 protein. The data show hundreds of thousands of distinct CDR3 sequences, with approximately 15% seen just once and 3% to 4.5% held by the top ten. This clonotype originated in a female donor in good health, serving as a healthy control. The J gene is TRBJ2-7, the V gene TRBV6-5, with 9 nucleotides matching TRBD1. Sequencing was done on a sample of memory CD4+ T cells from blood. The CDR3: CASRADRGPYEQYF. The CDR3 nucleotides are TGTGCCAGCCGGGCGGACAGGGGCCCCTACGAGCAGTACTTC.